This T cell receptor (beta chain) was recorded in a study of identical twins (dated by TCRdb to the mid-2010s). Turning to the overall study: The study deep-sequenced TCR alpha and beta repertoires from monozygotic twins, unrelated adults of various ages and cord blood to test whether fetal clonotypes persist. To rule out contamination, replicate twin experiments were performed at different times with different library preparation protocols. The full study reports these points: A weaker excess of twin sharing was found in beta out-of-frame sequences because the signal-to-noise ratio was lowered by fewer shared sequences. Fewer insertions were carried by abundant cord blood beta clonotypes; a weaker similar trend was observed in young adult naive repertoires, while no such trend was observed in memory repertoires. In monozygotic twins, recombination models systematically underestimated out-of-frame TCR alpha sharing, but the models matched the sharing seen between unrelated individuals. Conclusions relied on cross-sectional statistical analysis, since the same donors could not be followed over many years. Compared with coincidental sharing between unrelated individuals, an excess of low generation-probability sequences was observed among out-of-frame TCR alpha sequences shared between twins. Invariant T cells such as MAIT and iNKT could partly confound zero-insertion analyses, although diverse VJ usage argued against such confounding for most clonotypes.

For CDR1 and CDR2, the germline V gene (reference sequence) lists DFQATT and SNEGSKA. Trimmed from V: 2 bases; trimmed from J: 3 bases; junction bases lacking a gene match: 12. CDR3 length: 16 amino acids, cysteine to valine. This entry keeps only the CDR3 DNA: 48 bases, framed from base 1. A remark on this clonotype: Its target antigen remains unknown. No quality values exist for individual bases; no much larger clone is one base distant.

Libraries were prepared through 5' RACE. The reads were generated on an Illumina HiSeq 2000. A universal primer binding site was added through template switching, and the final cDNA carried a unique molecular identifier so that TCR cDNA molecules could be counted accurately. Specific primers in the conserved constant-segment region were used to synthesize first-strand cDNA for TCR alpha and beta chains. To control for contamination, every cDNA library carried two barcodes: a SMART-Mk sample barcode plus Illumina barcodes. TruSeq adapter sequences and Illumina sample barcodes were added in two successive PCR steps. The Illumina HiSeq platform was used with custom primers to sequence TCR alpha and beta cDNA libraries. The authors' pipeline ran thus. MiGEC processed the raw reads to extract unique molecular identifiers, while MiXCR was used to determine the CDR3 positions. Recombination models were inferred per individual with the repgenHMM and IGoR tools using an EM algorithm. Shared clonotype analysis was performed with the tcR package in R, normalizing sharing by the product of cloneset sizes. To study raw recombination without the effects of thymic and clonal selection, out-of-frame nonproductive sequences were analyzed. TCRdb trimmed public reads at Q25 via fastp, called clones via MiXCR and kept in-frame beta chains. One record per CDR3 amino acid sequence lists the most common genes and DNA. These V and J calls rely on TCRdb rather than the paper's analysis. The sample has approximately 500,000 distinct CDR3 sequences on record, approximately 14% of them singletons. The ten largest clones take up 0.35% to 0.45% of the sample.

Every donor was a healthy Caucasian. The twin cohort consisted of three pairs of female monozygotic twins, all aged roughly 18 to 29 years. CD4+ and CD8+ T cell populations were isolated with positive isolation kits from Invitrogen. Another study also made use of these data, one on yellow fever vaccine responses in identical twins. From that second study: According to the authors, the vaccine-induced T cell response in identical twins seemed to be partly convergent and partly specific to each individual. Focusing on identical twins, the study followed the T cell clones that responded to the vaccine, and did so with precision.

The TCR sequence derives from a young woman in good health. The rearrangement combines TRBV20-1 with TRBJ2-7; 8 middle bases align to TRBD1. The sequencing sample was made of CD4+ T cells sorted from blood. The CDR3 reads CSARSPGQGTHYEQYV. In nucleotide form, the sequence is TGCAGTGCTAGATCTCCCGGACAGGGAACTCACTACGAGCAGTACGTC.